The 26 T cell receptor beta chains reported below all come from one sample, sequenced in a study of CD8+ T cells in alopecia areata. Once RNA had been extracted, it was reverse transcribed into cDNA to act as the sequencing template. The data were produced by immunoSEQ multiplex PCR, yet TCRdb's version contains in-frame clones alone and is incomplete. This sample has approximately 59,000 clones, with about half found just once. The source was CD8+ T cells sorted from blood, collected at week 0. The receptors shown here come from a human donor with alopecia areata.

The chain recombines TRBV7-8 with TRBJ2-7; TRBD2 matches 11 bases. The germline V gene encodes CDR1 SGHVS and CDR2 FQNEAQ. The V segment lost 4 bases and the J segment 2 bases; nucleotides outside the gene matches: 7. This CDR3 is built from 16 residues. In nucleotides, the CDR3 is TGTGCCAGCAGCTCCGTAGCGGGAGGGCCCCCCTACGAGCAGTACTTC. It yields the protein CASSSVAGGPPYEQYF.

The chain joins TRBV9 to TRBJ2-7; 10 positions match TRBD2. CDR3 length: 15 amino acids. Looked up from germline, CDR1 is SGDLS and CDR2 is YYNGEE. The V gene end was trimmed by 0 bases and the J gene end by 2 bases; junction bases not matched to a gene: 2. CDR3 sequence (DNA): TGTGCCAGCAGCGTAGAACTAGCGGGACCCTACGAGCAGTACTTC. This translates into CASSVELAGPYEQYF.

This sequence joins TRBV29-1 and TRBJ2-7, with 9 bases that match TRBD1. Germline CDR1 reads SQVTM; CDR2 reads ANQGSEA. This CDR3 is 15 amino acids long. The V segment lost 3 bases and the J segment 3 bases; nucleotides outside the gene matches: 9. This CDR3 reads CSVDTDRGELYEQYF. The CDR3 DNA reads TGCAGCGTTGATACGGACAGGGGCGAGCTCTACGAGCAGTACTTC.

This clone was counted only a few times. The chain joins TRBV29-1 to TRBJ1-2; D is perhaps TRBD1 (6 bases). Trimming left V 2 bases short and J 5 bases short, with 15 bases between. The CDR3 extends over 14 amino acids. The germline V gene encodes CDR1 SQVTM and CDR2 ANQGSEA. In DNA, the CDR3 is TGCAGCGTTGAATCATTGGGGGCGGAATATGGCTACACCTTC. Translation: CSVESLGAEYGYTF. The full variable domain, completed using reference TRBV29-1 and TRBJ1-2, is SAVISQKPSRDICQRGTSLTIQCQVDSQVTMMFWYRQQPGQSLTLIATANQGSEATYESGFVIDKFPISRPNLTFSTLTVSNMSPEDSSIYLCSVESLGAEYGYTFGSGTRLTVV.

A single count supports this clone. The rearrangement joins TRBV7-9 to TRBJ2-1; D might be TRBD1 (7 bases). Trimming cost V 3 bases and J 5 bases, with 11 bases left between them. This CDR3 spans 14 amino acids. The V gene's germline CDR1 is SEHNR and CDR2 FQNEAQ (reference sequence). The CDR3 nucleotides read TGTGCCAGCAGCTTCCCAGGGGGGAACAATGAGCAGTTCTTC. This translates into CASSFPGGNNEQFF.

This clone occurred a few times. The chain employs TRBV29-1 and TRBJ2-7, with 8 nucleotides matching TRBD1. The CDR3 contains 15 residues. Germline V gene lookup returns CDR1 SQVTM and CDR2 ANQGSEA. With V trimmed by 6 bases and J by 9 bases, 19 bases remained unmatched. In DNA, the CDR3 is TGCAGCGTCCACCTGGTGGGACAGGAGGGGCGAGGGCAGTACTTC. It specifies CSVHLVGQEGRGQYF.

This chain uses TRBV27 with TRBJ1-1; 9 bases agree with TRBD1. This CDR3 region has 15 residues. Germline values: CDR1 MNHEY, CDR2 SMNVEV (reference sequence). V shed 2 bases, J shed 7 bases, and the junction held 8 bases outside the gene matches. The CDR3 here is CASSLAGTGLVEAFF. CDR3 bases: TGTGCCAGCAGTTTAGCCGGGACAGGGTTGGTTGAAGCTTTCTTT.

The chain combines TRBV4-1 with TRBJ2-7; no definite D call. CDR1 MGHRA and CDR2 YSYEKL come from the germline V gene. The CDR3 has 12 amino acids. With 0 bases removed from V and 4 bases from J, the gap between germline ends came to 4 bases. The CDR3 DNA reads as TGCGCCAGCAGCCAAGATCCGTACGAGCAGTACTTC. It codes for CASSQDPYEQYF.

This clone turned up a few times. The chain couples TRBV19 to TRBJ2-1, with unresolved D. The germline gives CDR1 LNHDA, CDR2 SQIVND (reference sequence). This CDR3 is 16 amino acids long. Trimming took off 6 bases at V and 5 bases at J, with 20 bases between the two ends. DNA of the CDR3: TGTGCCAGTAGCCCCCCCCTTGCGGCGACTGACAATGAGCAGTTCTTC. It translates to CASSPPLAATDNEQFF.

The rearrangement links TRBV30 to TRBJ2-3, with D unclear. CDR3 length: 16 amino acids. Germline V gives CDR1 GTSNPN, CDR2 SVGIG (reference sequence). Trimming took off 0 bases at V and 5 bases at J, with 18 bases between the two ends. The CDR3 bases are TGTGCCTGGAGTGTACCTGACCGTAAGTGGTTAGATACGCAGTATTTT. Encoded protein: CAWSVPDRKWLDTQYF.

The count of this clone is one. This chain links TRBV19 with TRBJ2-7; 9 bases map to TRBD1. V shed 4 bases, J shed 7 bases, and the junction held 17 bases outside the gene matches. The length of the CDR3 is 17 residues. CDR1 is LNHDA and CDR2 is SQIVND in the germline V gene (reference sequence). In DNA form, the CDR3 reads TGTGCCAGTAGTAACCTCCTCCACCGGGACAGGGTTGGAGAGCAGTACTTC. This sequence encodes CASSNLLHRDRVGEQYF.

The V call is TRBV29-1, the J call TRBJ2-7; maybe TRBD2 (5 bases). The CDR3 has 12 amino acids. Germline-derived CDR1 and CDR2 are SQVTM and ANQGSEA. V was trimmed by 4 bases and J by 9 bases, leaving 16 bases between them. Written as DNA, the CDR3 is TGCAGCGTTGCTGACACGTCCGGAGGGCAGTACTTC. It codes for CSVADTSGGQYF.

Only a few counts were recorded for this clone. The chain joins TRBV2 to TRBJ2-7; the D call may be TRBD1 or TRBD2 (7 bases each). The germline V gene has CDR1 SNHLY and CDR2 FYNNEI. The CDR3 runs to 11 residues. V gave up 7 bases and J gave up 13 bases, with 17 bases separating them. The CDR3 bases are TGTGCCAGCATCAGGGGGGGGTCCCTCTACTTC. Its protein product is CASIRGGSLYF.

The V call is TRBV27, the J call TRBJ2-7; TRBD2 might be the D (5 bases). CDR1 and CDR2 (germline): MNHEY, SMNVEV (reference sequence). The CDR3 sequence is 14 residues long. Trimming took 11 bases from V and 2 from J, leaving 19 bases between them. CDR3: CAADPTSRAYEQYF. Written as DNA, the CDR3 is TGTGCCGCCGACCCTACTAGTCGCGCCTACGAGCAGTACTTC.

The CDR3 sequence: CASSLSTSTDTQYF. In nucleotides, the CDR3 is TGTGCCAGCAGCCTCTCGACTAGCACAGATACGCAGTATTTT. This chain connects TRBV7-3 to TRBJ2-3; no firm D call. The CDR3 spans 14 residues. Germline-derived CDR1 and CDR2 are SGHTA and FQGTGA. V was clipped by 5 bases and J by 0 bases, with 9 bases between them.

The rearrangement uses TRBV7-2 and TRBJ2-7, with D perhaps TRBD1 (5 bases). CDR1 is SGHTA and CDR2 is FQGNSA in the germline V gene. This CDR3 spans 14 amino acids. The V gene lost 6 bases and the J gene lost 5 bases, with 17 bases spanning the gap. The CDR3, as DNA: TGTGCCAGCAGTCCCAGGGTCCTATGGCACGAGCAGTACTTC. Protein product: CASSPRVLWHEQYF. Combining the CDR3 with reference TRBV7-2 and TRBJ2-7 gives the whole variable domain GAGVSQSPSNKVTEKGKDVELRCDPISGHTALYWYRQSLGQGLEFLIYFQGNSAPDKSGLPSDRFSAERTGGSVSTLTIQRTQQEDSAVYLCASSPRVLWHEQYFGPGTRLTVT.

The V and J genes are TRBV4-1 and TRBJ2-3; no clear D. This CDR3 region has 15 residues. The germline gives CDR1 MGHRA, CDR2 YSYEKL. V lost 0 bases and J lost 6, with 13 bases in between. CDR3 sequence reads: CASSQENVKVDTQYF. CDR3 bases: TGCGCCAGCAGCCAAGAAAATGTTAAGGTTGATACGCAGTATTTT.

This clone was found a few times. The chain carries TRBV29-1 and TRBJ2-5; no firm D call. Germline V CDR1 and CDR2: SQVTM, ANQGSEA. There are 9 residues in the CDR3. V was shortened by 6 bases and J by 7 bases, with 6 bases between the two germline ends. For the CDR3, the DNA is TGCAGCGTGGGATCGACCCAGTACTTC. Translating it yields CSVGSTQYF. Complete variable domain (other parts from reference TRBV29-1 and TRBJ2-5): SAVISQKPSRDICQRGTSLTIQCQVDSQVTMMFWYRQQPGQSLTLIATANQGSEATYESGFVIDKFPISRPNLTFSTLTVSNMSPEDSSIYLCSVGSTQYFGPGTRLLVL.

In this sample, this clone turned up a few times. The chain joins TRBV7-9 to TRBJ2-7; 9 bases map to TRBD2. CDR3 length: 19 residues. Losses at the gene ends were 1 base for V and 1 base for J; bases not matched to a gene: 14. Germline V gene sequence: CDR1 SEHNR, CDR2 FQNEAQ (reference sequence). The CDR3 bases are TGTGCCAGCAGCTTAGTCCCGGGACTAGCAAGTTCGGGATCCTACGAGCAGTACTTC. This sequence encodes CASSLVPGLASSGSYEQYF.

V is TRBV11-2 and J is TRBJ2-5; D gene ambiguous. Germline lookup yields CDR1 SGHAT and CDR2 FQNNGV. The CDR3 is 13 residues long. The V gene lost 4 bases and the J gene lost 2 bases, with 8 bases spanning the gap. DNA for the CDR3: TGTGCCAGCAGCTCAGGCTTACAAGAGACCCAGTACTTC. Translation: CASSSGLQETQYF.

The chain combines TRBV7-6 with TRBJ2-6; 9 bases align to TRBD1. The CDR3 has 19 amino acids. J gave up 0 bases and V 6 bases, and 12 bases lay outside the gene matches. From germline, CDR1 is SGHVS and CDR2 FNYEAQ. This chain's CDR3 is CASRPRPGQGPSGANVLTF. The CDR3 region has the DNA TGTGCCAGCAGGCCAAGACCGGGACAGGGACCCTCTGGGGCCAACGTCCTGACTTTC.

The V gene is TRBV2, the J gene TRBJ2-3; D is unresolved. V gave up 7 bases and J gave up 0 bases, with 5 bases separating them. The V gene's germline CDR1 is SNHLY and CDR2 FYNNEI. The CDR3 runs 12 residues. In nucleotides, the CDR3 is TGTGCCAGCATGGGGAGCACAGATACGCAGTATTTT. It yields the protein CASMGSTDTQYF.

J is TRBJ2-3 and V is TRBV6-1; 10 bases are a match to TRBD2. Germline values: CDR1 MNHNS, CDR2 SASEGT. This CDR3 is built from 15 residues. Losses at the gene ends were 8 bases for V and 5 bases for J; bases not matched to a gene: 10. CDR3 coding DNA: TGTGCCAGCTCCATTCTAGCGGGAGTGTTAGATACGCAGTATTTT. Its translation: CASSILAGVLDTQYF.

Here the CDR3 reads CASSVGIKGKEGDTQYF. CDR3 coding DNA: TGTGCCAGCAGCGTAGGGATCAAGGGCAAGGAAGGAGATACGCAGTATTTT. The chain links TRBV9 to TRBJ2-3, with no clear D. Germline CDR1 and CDR2: SGDLS and YYNGEE. There are 17 residues in the CDR3. V was pared by 0 bases and J by 5 bases, with 19 bases between. Filled out from reference TRBV9 and TRBJ2-3, the complete variable domain reads DSGVTQTPKHLITATGQRVTLRCSPRSGDLSVYWYQQSLDQGLQFLIQYYNGEERAKGNILERFSAQQFPDLHSELNLSSLELGDSALYFCASSVGIKGKEGDTQYFGPGTRLTVL.

In DNA form, the CDR3 reads TGCAGCGTCCGAGACAGGGCGGATGGCTACACCTTC. Translating gives CSVRDRADGYTF. V usage is TRBV29-1 and J usage is TRBJ1-2; 7 nucleotides agree with TRBD1. The CDR3 spans 12 residues. With 6 bases clipped from V and 6 bases from J, the junction kept 7 bases outside the gene matches. From germline, CDR1 is SQVTM and CDR2 ANQGSEA.

V and J are TRBV4-3 and TRBJ1-1; 10 bases line up with TRBD1. V trimming: 1 base; J trimming: 4 bases; junction bases outside the gene matches: 3. The germline gives CDR1 LGHNA, CDR2 YSLEER. The CDR3 consists of 15 residues. CDR3 in DNA: TGCGCCAGCAGCCAAGCGTGGACAGGGGGCACTGAAGCTTTCTTT. As protein: CASSQAWTGGTEAFF.